The present entry profiles one T cell receptor beta chain with its context. This clonotype was seen repeatedly, ten times or more. No antigen is known for it. No per-base quality is available; no much larger clone lies one base away. A case-control design nested within a healthcare worker cohort in London, UK, was used, with weekly nasopharyngeal swab PCR tests and blood sampling performed. Between 23 and 31 March 2020, the week of the UK lockdown, healthcare workers were enrolled and then followed up weekly for as long as 16 weeks. From its cysteine to its phenylalanine, the CDR3 spans 12 amino acids. The sequence is cut down to CDR3 DNA, 36 bases in frame from base 1. From a lookup of the germline V gene (reference sequence), CDR1 and CDR2 are SEHNR and FQNEAQ. V loses 5 bases, J loses 9 bases, and the germline ends lie 12 bases apart. This entry belongs to a study of early T cells in non-severe SARS-CoV-2 infection (dated by TCRdb to the early 2020s). Regarding the research as a whole: TCR sequencing used bulk RNA from unsorted whole blood, so alpha and beta chains could not be paired.

Beyond this particular receptor, the publication reports: VDJdb matching was skewed toward anti-spike CD8 responses and likely underestimated virus-specific expansions, missing private and CD4 specificities.

Libraries were prepared through 5' RACE. This sample was sequenced with a NextSeq 500. Unique molecular identifiers were attached to individual cDNA molecules in the TCR library protocol so that sequencing error and PCR bias could be corrected. Sequencing covered both TCR alpha and beta chains, and within each sample the abundances of alpha and beta sequences were tightly co-correlated. On the authors' methods: Decombinator V4 was used to annotate TCR sequences for V gene, J gene and CDR3. Expanded TCRs were defined as changing significantly between any two time points under a Poisson model with p below 0.0001. TCR abundances were normalised to the total number of TCRs sequenced in each sample and reported as counts per million. TRAV1-2 paired with TRAJ12, TRAJ20 or TRAJ33 defined MAIT TCRs, while TRAV10 paired with TRAJ18 defined iNKT TCRs. VDJdb, accessed 1 November 2021, was searched for CMV, EBV and SARS-CoV-2 annotated TCRs, excluding TCRs annotated for multiple antigens. The raw public reads went through TCRdb reprocessing: fastp at Q25, MiXCR clone calling, in-frame beta chains kept. Entries that share a CDR3 protein sequence are merged under the most common genes and DNA. The V and J calls come from TCRdb's annotation, not from the publication. Within this sample are about 66,000 distinct CDR3 sequences, with roughly 13% of them counted one time only. The ten largest clones take up about 8.3% of the sample.

The source is an adult who was a healthcare worker with PCR-confirmed SARS-CoV-2 infection or an uninfected control (not recorded which). The sequence links TRBV7-9 to TRBJ2-3; the D gene cannot be named for sure. Source material: whole blood. The CDR3 is CASSMKTATQYF. The sequenced DNA: TGTGCCAGCAGCATGAAAACGGCGACGCAGTATTTT. Outside the CDR3, residues come from the reference TRBV7-9 and TRBJ2-3 proteins, so the full variable domain is: DTGVSQNPRHKITKRGQNVTFRCDPISEHNRLYWYRQTLGQGPEFLTYFQNEAQLEKSRLLSDRFSAERPKGSFSTLEIQRTEQGDSAMYLCASSMKTATQYFGPGTRLTVL.